This T cell receptor beta chain was sequenced during a study of T cell repertoires in cytomegalovirus infection. In the study overall: Public TCR beta signatures indicated both CMV infection and matching HLA type. General study findings and limits: Carriers of CMV and the relevant HLA type were discriminated by public TCR beta frequency. HLA-C-restricted TCR beta clonotypes specific for CMV led the ex vivo response.

TCRdb processed the reads anew with MiXCR; each CDR3 protein has one entry. The data contain around 450,000 distinct CDR3 sequences, about a third of them singletons. The CDR3 has 14 residues. From germline, CDR1 is MDHEN and CDR2 SYDVKM. Trimming stripped 8 bases from V and 0 bases from J, with 11 bases between. This clonotype was found a few times. The antigen is unknown. The receptor was isolated from a human donor in good health (CMV status not recorded). Some clones in this sample may be carry-over from other donors' samples. Sequenced sample: PBMCs. V and J are TRBV28 and TRBJ1-3; D possibly corresponds to TRBD1 (6 bases). The CDR3 DNA sequence: TGTGCCAGCCTCGACAGGAGCTCTGGAAACACCATATATTTT. Translating gives CASLDRSSGNTIYF. The full variable domain, completed using reference TRBV28 and TRBJ1-3, is DVKVTQSSRYLVKRTGEKVFLECVQDMDHENMFWYRQDPGLGLRLIYFSYDVKMKEKGDIPEGYSVSREKKERFSLILESASTNQTSMYLCASLDRSSGNTIYFGEGSWLTVV.